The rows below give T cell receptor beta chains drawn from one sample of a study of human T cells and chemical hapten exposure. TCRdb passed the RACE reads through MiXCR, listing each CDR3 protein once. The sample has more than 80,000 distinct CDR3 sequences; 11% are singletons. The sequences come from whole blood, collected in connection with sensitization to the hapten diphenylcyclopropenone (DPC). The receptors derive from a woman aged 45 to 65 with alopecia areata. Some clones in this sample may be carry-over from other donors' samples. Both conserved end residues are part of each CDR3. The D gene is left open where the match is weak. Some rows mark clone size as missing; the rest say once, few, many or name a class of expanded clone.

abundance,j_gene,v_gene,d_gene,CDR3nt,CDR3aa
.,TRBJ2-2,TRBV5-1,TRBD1,TGCGCCAGCAGCTTCCGGGACAGGGTAAACACCGGGGAGCTGTTTTTT,CASSFRDRVNTGELFF
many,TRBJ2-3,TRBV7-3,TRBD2,TGTGCCAGCAGCCCCAGCGGGAGGGTGACAGATACGCAGTATTTT,CASSPSGRVTDTQYF
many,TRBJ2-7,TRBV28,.,TGTGCCAGCAGCACCGGTCCCCTGCCCGAGCAGTACTTC,CASSTGPLPEQYF
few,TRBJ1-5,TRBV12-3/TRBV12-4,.,TGTGCCAGCAGTCCCTCGGGATATAGCAATCAGCCCCAGCATTTT,CASSPSGYSNQPQHF
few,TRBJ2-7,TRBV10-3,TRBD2,TGTGCCACTGGGACTAGCGGGAGTGGCGAGCAGTACTTC,CATGTSGSGEQYF
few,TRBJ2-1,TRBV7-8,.,TGTGCCAGCAGCTTAGCGCTTCTAGGTGGGTCCTCCTACAATGAGCAGTTCTTC,CASSLALLGGSSYNEQFF
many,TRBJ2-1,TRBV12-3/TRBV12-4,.,TGTGCCAGCAGTCTGGCCGCCGGGGCAGTCTACAATGAGCAGTTCTTC,CASSLAAGAVYNEQFF
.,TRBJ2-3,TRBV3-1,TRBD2,TGTGCCAGCAGCCTCAATCCTCCCCCTAGCGGGAGGGCAGATACGCAGTATTTT,CASSLNPPPSGRADTQYF
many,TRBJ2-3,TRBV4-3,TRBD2,TGCGCCAGCAGCCAAGATGGGGGACTAGCGGGAGCAGATACGCAGTATTTT,CASSQDGGLAGADTQYF
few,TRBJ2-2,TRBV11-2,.,TGTGCCAGCAGCGGTCGGGGCGGAGCGAACACCGGGGAGCTGTTTTTT,CASSGRGGANTGELFF
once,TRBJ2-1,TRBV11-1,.,TGTGCCAGCAGCTTCGGCAGGGCCTCCTACAATGTGCAGTTCTTC,CASSFGRASYNVQFF
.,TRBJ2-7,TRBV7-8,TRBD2,TGTGCCAGCAGCTCCCCGGGGGGGTACGAGCAGTACTTC,CASSSPGGYEQYF
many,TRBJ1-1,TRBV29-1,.,TGCAGCGTTGAAGAAGGCGGAAGCACTGAAGCTTTCTTT,CSVEEGGSTEAFF
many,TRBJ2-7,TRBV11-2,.,TGTGCCAGCAGCTTAGGACTAGGCCCCTACGAGCAGTACTTC,CASSLGLGPYEQYF
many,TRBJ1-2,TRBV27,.,TGTGCCAGCAGAGCTGGGGCAAGCTATGGCTACACCTTC,CASRAGASYGYTF
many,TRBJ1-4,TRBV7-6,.,TGTGCCAGCAGTCCAAGGGGGGGGATTAATGAAAAACTGTTTTTT,CASSPRGGINEKLFF
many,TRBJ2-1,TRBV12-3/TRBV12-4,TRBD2,TGTGCCAGTCTGCTAGCGGGAGGTACAAATGAGCAGTTCTTC,CASLLAGGTNEQFF
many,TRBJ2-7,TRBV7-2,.,TGTGCCAGCAGCTTAGAGAGGGAGCAGTACTTC,CASSLEREQYF
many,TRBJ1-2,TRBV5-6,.,TGTGCCAGCAGCTTAATTAGGGGGAACTATGGCTACACCTTC,CASSLIRGNYGYTF
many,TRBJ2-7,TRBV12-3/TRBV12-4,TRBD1,TGTGCCAGCAGATGGGACAGGGGAAGGGAGCAGTACTTC,CASRWDRGREQYF
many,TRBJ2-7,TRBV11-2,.,TGTGCCAGCAGCCTAAACTACGAGCAGTACTTC,CASSLNYEQYF
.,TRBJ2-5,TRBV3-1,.,TGTGCCAGCACCAGCGGCCTAAGGGAGACCCAGTACTTC,CASTSGLRETQYF
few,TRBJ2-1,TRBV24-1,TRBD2,TGTGCCACCAGTGATGACCTAGCGGGAGACCTAGGCGAGCAGTTCTTC,CATSDDLAGDLGEQFF
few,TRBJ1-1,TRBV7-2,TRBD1,TGTGCCAGCAGCTTAGCCCGGACAGGGGGCGTTTTAGCTTTCTTT,CASSLARTGGVLAFF
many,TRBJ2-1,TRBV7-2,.,TGTGCCAGCAGCTACCGGCAAGGGTTTGGGGCAAGGGAGCAGTTCTTC,CASSYRQGFGAREQFF
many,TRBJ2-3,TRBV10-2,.,TGCGCCAGCACGGGCAGCACAGATACGCAGTATTTT,CASTGSTDTQYF
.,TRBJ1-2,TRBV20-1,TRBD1,TGCAGTGCTAGGAACCGGGACAGAACTGGCTACACCTTC,CSARNRDRTGYTF
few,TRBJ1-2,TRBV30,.,TGTGCCTGGAGTACCCCCCCGGGCTATGGCTACACCTTC,CAWSTPPGYGYTF
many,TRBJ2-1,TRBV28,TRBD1,TGTGCCACCAAGGGACAGGGGGGGAGTGAGCAGTTCTTC,CATKGQGGSEQFF
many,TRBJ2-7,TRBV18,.,TGTGCCAGCTCACTCTGGGCCTTCTCCTACGAGCAGTACTTC,CASSLWAFSYEQYF
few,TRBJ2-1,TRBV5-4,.,TGTGCCAGCAGCTTGGCTACCGGGACCCCTTACAATGAGCAGTTCTTC,CASSLATGTPYNEQFF
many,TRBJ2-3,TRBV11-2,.,TGTGCCAGCACCCTGGGACTTACCACAGATACGCAGTATTTT,CASTLGLTTDTQYF
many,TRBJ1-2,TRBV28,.,TGTGCCAGCAGTCTGGGTTCGATCGGCTACACCTTC,CASSLGSIGYTF
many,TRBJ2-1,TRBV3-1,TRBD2,TGTGCCAGCAGCCCCCTCGTCGGACTAGCCGCCAATGAGCAGTTCTTC,CASSPLVGLAANEQFF
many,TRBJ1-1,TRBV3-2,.,TGTGCCAGCAGAGTTGGCAGGCCGAACACTGAAGCTTTCTTT,CASRVGRPNTEAFF
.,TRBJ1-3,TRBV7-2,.,TGTGCCAGCAACACCCGAACTCGCTCTGGAAACACCATATATTTT,CASNTRTRSGNTIYF
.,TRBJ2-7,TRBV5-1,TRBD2,TGCGCCAGCAGCTTACTAGCGGGAGTCACCTACGAGCAGTACTTC,CASSLLAGVTYEQYF
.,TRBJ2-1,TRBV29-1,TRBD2,TGCAGCGTTCCCGTTACTAGCGGGAGGTCGCCGTTCTTC,CSVPVTSGRSPFF
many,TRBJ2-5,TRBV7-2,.,TGTGCCAGCAGCTTGCCGACGGAGACCCAGTACTTC,CASSLPTETQYF
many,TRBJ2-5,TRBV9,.,TGTGCCAGCAGCACCGGGGACTTCGGAAGGATGACCCAGTACTTC,CASSTGDFGRMTQYF
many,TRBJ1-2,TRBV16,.,TGTGCCAGCACTCCGGGACGGAGGACGAGCAGTGATGGCTACACCTTC,CASTPGRRTSSDGYTF
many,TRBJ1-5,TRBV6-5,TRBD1,TGTGCCAGCAGCCAAGACAGGGGATATCAGCCCCAGCATTTT,CASSQDRGYQPQHF
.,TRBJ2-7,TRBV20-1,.,TGCAGTGCTAGGAAGGCGGTCGAGCAGTACTTC,CSARKAVEQYF